This T cell receptor (beta chain) is drawn from a study of cytomegalovirus exposure and HLA in healthy donors. Use of 60 Vbeta and 13 Jbeta primers characterized the PCR. Sequencing was performed with immunoSEQ multiplex PCR; in TCRdb, only in-frame clones are kept and a portion is missing. Its table lists roughly 220,000 clones. The donors were healthy bone marrow donors. Study-wide results and caveats: Compared with the roughly 700-donor mean, an Asian-associated ancestry cluster reportedly had fewer N-insertions, according to a later analysis. In a later analysis, HLA-associated beta chains showed higher expansion and lower generation probabilities than comparable chains.

CDR1 and CDR2 from the germline V gene are SEHNR and FQNEAQ (reference sequence). CDR3 length: 16 amino acids. V lost 0 bases and J lost 0, with 9 bases in between. Regarding this clone: Its antigen is unknown.

This chain joins TRBV7-9 and TRBJ1-3, with D hard to call. Sample: PBMCs. The receptor comes from a girl aged 2 to 9 in good health and CMV-seropositive. CDR3 region: CASSLARSSSGNTIYF. In DNA form, the CDR3 reads TGTGCCAGCAGCTTAGCGCGATCGAGCTCTGGAAACACCATATATTTT. Together with reference TRBV7-9 and TRBJ1-3, the CDR3 gives the full variable domain: DTGVSQNPRHKITKRGQNVTFRCDPISEHNRLYWYRQTLGQGPEFLTYFQNEAQLEKSRLLSDRFSAERPKGSFSTLEIQRTEQGDSAMYLCASSLARSSSGNTIYFGEGSWLTVV.